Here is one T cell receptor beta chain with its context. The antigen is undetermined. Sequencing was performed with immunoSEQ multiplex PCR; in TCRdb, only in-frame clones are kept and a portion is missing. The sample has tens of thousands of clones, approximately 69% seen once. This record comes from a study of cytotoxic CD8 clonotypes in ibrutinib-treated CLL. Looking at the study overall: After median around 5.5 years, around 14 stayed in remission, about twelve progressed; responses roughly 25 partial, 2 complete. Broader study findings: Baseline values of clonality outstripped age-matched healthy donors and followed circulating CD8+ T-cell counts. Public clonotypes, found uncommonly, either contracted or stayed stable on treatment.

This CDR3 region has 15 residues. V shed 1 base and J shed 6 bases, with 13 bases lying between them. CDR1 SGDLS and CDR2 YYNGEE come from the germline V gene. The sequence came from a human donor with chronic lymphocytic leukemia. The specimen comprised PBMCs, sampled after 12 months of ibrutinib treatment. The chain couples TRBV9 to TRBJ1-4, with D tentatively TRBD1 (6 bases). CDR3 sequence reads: CASSVTGTPHEKLFF. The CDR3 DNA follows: TGTGCCAGCAGCGTAACCGGGACACCGCATGAAAAACTGTTTTTT.